This TCR beta chain was captured in a study of identifying expanded T cells in peripheral blood. Study-level points and caveats: Technical replicates showed around 1.2 changed clones; two weeks roughly 15; four weeks 19. Across healthy donors, higher total template counts meant significantly greater roughly 2-week count variance.

The J segment lost 0 bases and the V segment lost 6 bases, leaving 7 bases of the junction unmatched. This CDR3 has 16 residues. Germline CDR1 and CDR2: SGHTA and FQGTGA. Here immunoSEQ multiplex PCR was the method, and the copy in TCRdb shows in-frame clones only, minus some. The repertoire includes around 130,000 clones, less than 90% of them detected once, and 7% to 10% sits in the top ten. Concerning this clone: Its target is unknown.

The sequenced material came from blood. J is TRBJ2-3 and V is TRBV7-3; 9 positions match TRBD2. The receptor was isolated from a person aged 18 to 75 in good health. CDR3 sequence (DNA): TGTGCCAGCAGTTTCCTAGCGGGAACTAGCACAGATACGCAGTATTTT. Protein product: CASSFLAGTSTDTQYF.